A selection of T cell receptor beta chains follows, all from one sample in a study of cytomegalovirus exposure and HLA in healthy donors. Profiling relied on immunoSEQ multiplex PCR, and the TCRdb table lists in-frame clones only, not all of them. The sample contains 130,000 or so clones, more than 75% of which appear only once. Sequenced: PBMCs. These receptors came from a female donor in good health and CMV-seronegative. The CDR3 runs from the conserved cysteine through the conserved F or W. Fields, in order: V gene, D gene, J gene, clone size, CDR3 protein, CDR3 DNA. A D gene is named only where the DNA matches it firmly. Only some rows state a clone size, as once, few, many or a class for expanded clones.

TRBV29-1	TRBD1	TRBJ1-2	few	CSVETGEDGYTF	TGCAGCGTTGAAACAGGGGAGGATGGCTACACCTTC
TRBV7-2	NA	TRBJ1-4	NA	CASSQQPGGGARSEKLFF	TGTGCCAGCAGCCAACAGCCCGGGGGGGGAGCGCGAAGTGAAAAACTGTTTTTT
TRBV7-2	NA	TRBJ2-7	NA	CASSVSVVDYEQYF	TGTGCCAGCAGCGTGTCGGTTGTCGACTACGAGCAGTACTTC
TRBV2	TRBD2	TRBJ2-1	few	CASSLLADFYNEQFF	TGTGCCAGCAGTCTCCTAGCGGATTTCTACAATGAGCAGTTCTTC
TRBV5-1	TRBD2	TRBJ2-7	NA	CASSPYSGSPYEQYF	TGCGCCAGCAGCCCTTACAGCGGGAGCCCCTACGAGCAGTACTTC
TRBV28	TRBD2	TRBJ2-1	NA	CASSLVWLADYNEQFF	TGTGCCAGCAGTTTAGTGTGGCTAGCGGACTACAATGAGCAGTTCTTC
TRBV15	TRBD2	TRBJ2-7	NA	CATSRGGADEQYF	TGTGCCACCAGCCGGGGGGGGGCAGACGAGCAGTACTTC
TRBV4-2	NA	TRBJ2-5	NA	CASSQEYGKETQYF	TGTGCCAGCAGCCAAGAGTACGGGAAAGAGACCCAGTACTTC
TRBV7-9	NA	TRBJ1-1	NA	CSSSSREGNTEAFF	TGTTCCAGCAGCTCAAGGGAGGGGAACACTGAAGCTTTCTTT
TRBV28	TRBD1	TRBJ1-5	NA	CASSSGQGYQPQHF	TGTGCCAGCAGTTCGGGACAGGGGTATCAGCCCCAGCATTTT
TRBV5-1	NA	TRBJ1-3	NA	CASSLSQGFPSGNTIYF	TGCGCCAGCAGCTTGTCGCAGGGCTTTCCCTCTGGAAACACCATATATTTT
TRBV5-1	TRBD1	TRBJ2-4	NA	CASSLAVGGVANIQYF	TGCGCCAGCAGCTTGGCTGTAGGGGGCGTAGCAAACATTCAGTACTTC
TRBV30	NA	TRBJ2-7	NA	CAWNPTRSSYEQYF	TGTGCCTGGAACCCCACGCGGAGCTCCTACGAGCAGTACTTC
TRBV28	TRBD2	TRBJ2-7	NA	CASSLSEREGQYEQYF	TGTGCCAGCAGTTTGTCTGAACGGGAGGGCCAGTACGAGCAGTACTTC
TRBV2	NA	TRBJ2-3	NA	CASSEGTGADTQYF	TGTGCCAGCAGTGAAGGAACGGGGGCAGATACGCAGTATTTT
TRBV7-9	TRBD1	TRBJ1-1	NA	CASSSGQGRTEAFF	TGTGCCAGCAGCTCTGGACAGGGCCGCACTGAAGCTTTCTTT
TRBV29-1	NA	TRBJ1-2	NA	CSVEEVLSGHGYTF	TGCAGCGTTGAAGAGGTCCTCTCAGGGCATGGCTACACCTTC
TRBV14	TRBD1	TRBJ2-7	NA	CASSQVSRGWVQYF	TGTGCCAGCAGCCAAGTCTCCAGGGGGTGGGTGCAGTACTTC
TRBV2	NA	TRBJ2-7	NA	CASSSDPYEQYF	TGTGCCAGCAGTAGCGATCCGTACGAGCAGTACTTC
TRBV6-5	NA	TRBJ2-7	few	CASSPGTNFYEQYF	TGTGCCAGCAGCCCCGGGACAAACTTCTACGAGCAGTACTTC
TRBV4-1	NA	TRBJ2-7	NA	CASSQDLSLSYEQYF	TGCGCCAGCAGCCAAGATCTTAGCCTATCCTACGAGCAGTACTTC
TRBV30	NA	TRBJ2-1	NA	CAWNYYSYNEQFF	TGTGCCTGGAATTACTACTCCTACAATGAGCAGTTCTTC
TRBV10-3	NA	TRBJ2-1	few	CATVPPDTNEQFF	TGTGCCACCGTCCCCCCGGACACCAATGAGCAGTTCTTC
TRBV7-2	NA	TRBJ2-2	NA	CASSSQRGTGELFF	TGTGCCAGCAGCTCCCAACGGGGGACCGGGGAGCTGTTTTTT
TRBV28	TRBD2	TRBJ2-3	NA	CASSRGLAGGPEDTQYF	TGTGCCAGCAGTCGGGGACTAGCGGGAGGGCCGGAGGATACGCAGTATTTT
TRBV4-1	TRBD2	TRBJ2-3	NA	CASSQDSLAGIVYTQYF	TGCGCCAGCAGCCAGGATTCTCTAGCGGGAATAGTGTATACGCAGTATTTT
TRBV6-6	TRBD1	TRBJ1-2	few	CASSATGEVLAGYTF	TGTGCCAGCAGTGCGACAGGGGAGGTACTCGCAGGCTACACCTTC
TRBV7-9	NA	TRBJ2-5	NA	CASSLYQGNLETQYF	TGTGCCAGCAGCTTATACCAGGGGAATTTGGAGACCCAGTACTTC
TRBV27	TRBD2	TRBJ2-7	NA	CASGGTSSYEQYF	TGTGCCAGCGGGGGGACTAGCTCCTACGAGCAGTACTTC
TRBV27	NA	TRBJ2-2	NA	CASGDWGNTGELFF	TGTGCCAGCGGGGACTGGGGGAACACCGGGGAGCTGTTTTTT
TRBV7-9	NA	TRBJ2-1	NA	CASSPLAGIEQFF	TGTGCCAGCAGCCCACTGGCGGGCATTGAGCAGTTCTTC
TRBV18	TRBD1	TRBJ1-3	NA	CASSPERTGGNTIYF	TGTGCCAGCTCACCGGAACGGACAGGTGGAAACACCATATATTTT
TRBV6-1	NA	TRBJ2-1	NA	CASSEGGGFYEQFF	TGTGCCAGCAGTGAAGGAGGAGGGTTTTATGAGCAGTTCTTC
TRBV4-1	NA	TRBJ1-4	NA	CASSQVEGRLFF	TGCGCCAGCAGCCAGGTCGAGGGGAGGCTGTTTTTT
TRBV5-6	NA	TRBJ2-7	NA	CASSSILDSTTNEQYF	TGTGCCAGCAGCTCGATCCTCGACAGTACGACGAACGAGCAGTACTTC
TRBV6-1	NA	TRBJ1-2	NA	CASSEDSNYGYTF	TGTGCCAGCAGTGAAGACAGTAACTATGGCTACACCTTC
TRBV27	NA	TRBJ1-6	NA	CASGLRALSFGPLHF	TGTGCCAGTGGACTCCGGGCCCTGAGCTTTGGTCCCCTCCACTTT